Listed below are T cell receptor beta chains from one sample, sequenced in a study of multiple sclerosis patients with progressive multifocal leukoencephalopathy. Sequencing used immunoSEQ multiplex PCR; TCRdb keeps in-frame clones, though not all of them. The table records 25,000 to 35,000 clones, about 90% of them present only once. The source was PBMCs, collected from a patient treated with natalizumab. The receptors stem from a human donor with progressive multifocal leukoencephalopathy. Both conserved end residues are part of each CDR3. A clone size is listed for some rows: how often the clone was seen (once, few, many), or a class if it is expanded.

J gene,V gene,clone size,CDR3 length,CDR3 protein
TRBJ1-2,TRBV11-2,NA,14,CASSKQGPNYGYTF
TRBJ2-1,TRBV6-5,once,15,CASSLTTGVSNEQFF
TRBJ2-2,TRBV25-1,NA,11,CASSIAGELFF
TRBJ2-7,TRBV6-5,once,15,CASILNGTLEYEQYF
TRBJ2-1,TRBV7-9,NA,14,CASSLVGQNNEQFF
TRBJ1-4,TRBV5-1,NA,16,CASSKGPREANEKLFF
TRBJ2-2,TRBV7-9,NA,15,CASSPDRGGTGELFF
TRBJ2-7,TRBV5-1,once,15,CASSLEREGGYEQYF
TRBJ2-7,TRBV27,NA,13,CASSRQFPYEQYF
TRBJ2-4,TRBV7-8,NA,16,CASSRGQVVGKNIQYF
TRBJ2-5,TRBV9,NA,15,CASSPQPADGGKQYF
TRBJ2-7,TRBV5-4,NA,17,CASSRGGLAVGVYEQYF
TRBJ1-5,TRBV28,NA,15,CASSSGQAGNQPQHF
TRBJ1-2,TRBV5-6,NA,14,CASSHNRGRGGYTF
TRBJ1-5,TRBV19,NA,16,CASSIEARSSNQPQHF
TRBJ1-4,TRBV9,once,15,CASSVQAGEGEKLFF
TRBJ2-3,TRBV7-2,NA,13,CASSRGGPDTQYF
TRBJ1-1,TRBV15,NA,12,CATSRVGLGAFF
TRBJ1-3,TRBV7-8,NA,18,CASSLGLGGRGSGNTIYF
TRBJ2-3,TRBV6-4,NA,14,CASRGTIGADTQYF
TRBJ2-1,TRBV5-6,NA,13,CASSLAPGNEQFF
TRBJ2-1,TRBV21-1,NA,14,CASSRPGQNNEQFF
TRBJ1-6,TRBV4-3,NA,16,CASSQDISGTNSPLHF
TRBJ2-2,TRBV19,few,16,CASSMGQGGNTGELFF
TRBJ1-2,TRBV5-1,NA,14,CASSLDWTGFRYTF
TRBJ1-5,TRBV27,NA,13,CASSHRDDQPQHF